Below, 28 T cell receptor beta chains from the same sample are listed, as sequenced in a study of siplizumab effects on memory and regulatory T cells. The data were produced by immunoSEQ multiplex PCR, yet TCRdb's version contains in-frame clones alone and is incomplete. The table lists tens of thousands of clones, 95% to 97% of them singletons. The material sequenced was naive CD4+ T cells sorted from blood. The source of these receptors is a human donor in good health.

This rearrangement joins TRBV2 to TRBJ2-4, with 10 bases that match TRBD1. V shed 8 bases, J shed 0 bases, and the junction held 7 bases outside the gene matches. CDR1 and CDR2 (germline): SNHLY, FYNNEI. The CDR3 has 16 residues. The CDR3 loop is CASCRDRGLAKNIQYF. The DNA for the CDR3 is TGTGCCAGCTGCCGGGACAGGGGTCTAGCCAAAAACATTCAGTACTTC.

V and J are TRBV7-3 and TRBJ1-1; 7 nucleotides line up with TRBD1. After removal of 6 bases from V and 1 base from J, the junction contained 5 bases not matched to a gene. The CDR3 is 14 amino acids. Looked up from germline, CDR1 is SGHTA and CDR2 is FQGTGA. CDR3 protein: CASSWGTANTEAFF. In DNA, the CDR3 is TGTGCCAGCAGTTGGGGGACAGCGAACACTGAAGCTTTCTTT.

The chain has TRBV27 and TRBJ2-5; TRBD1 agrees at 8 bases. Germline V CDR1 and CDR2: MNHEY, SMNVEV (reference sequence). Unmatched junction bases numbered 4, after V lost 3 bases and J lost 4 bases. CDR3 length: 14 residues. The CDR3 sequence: CASSFGRGRETQYF. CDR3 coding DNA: TGTGCCAGCAGTTTCGGCAGGGGGCGAGAGACCCAGTACTTC.

CDR3 residues: CAISEWGGTITDTQYF. The CDR3 nucleotides are TGTGCCATCAGTGAGTGGGGGGGGACAATCACAGATACGCAGTATTTT. V and J are TRBV10-3 and TRBJ2-3; TRBD2 is a possible D gene (7 bases). This CDR3 region has 16 residues. V was clipped by 1 base and J by 2 bases, with 13 bases between them. Germline V gene sequence: CDR1 ENHRY, CDR2 SYGVKD.

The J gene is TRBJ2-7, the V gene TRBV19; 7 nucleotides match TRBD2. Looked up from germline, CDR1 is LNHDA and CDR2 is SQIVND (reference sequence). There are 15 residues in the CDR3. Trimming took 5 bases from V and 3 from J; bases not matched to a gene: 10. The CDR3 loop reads CASSRERGDNYEQYF. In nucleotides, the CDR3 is TGTGCCAGTAGTCGGGAGCGGGGTGATAACTACGAGCAGTACTTC. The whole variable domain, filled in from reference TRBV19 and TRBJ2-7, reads DGGITQSPKYLFRKEGQNVTLSCEQNLNHDAMYWYRQDPGQGLRLIYYSQIVNDFQKGDIAEGYSVSREKKESFPLTVTSAQKNPTAFYLCASSRERGDNYEQYFGPGTRLTVT.

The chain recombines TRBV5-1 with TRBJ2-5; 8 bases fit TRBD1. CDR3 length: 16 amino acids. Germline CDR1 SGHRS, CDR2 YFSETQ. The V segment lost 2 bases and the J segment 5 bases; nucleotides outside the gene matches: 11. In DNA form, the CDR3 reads TGCGCCAGCAGCTTATCTACAGGGGGTAATTGGGAGACCCAGTACTTC. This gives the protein CASSLSTGGNWETQYF.

CDR3 in DNA: TGTGCGGCGGGGGACACCGGTCCCGAGCAGTACTTC. It codes for CAAGDTGPEQYF. The chain is built from TRBV19 and TRBJ2-7, with D possibly being TRBD2 (7 bases). CDR3 length: 12 residues. CDR1 is LNHDA, CDR2 SQIVND, per germline (reference sequence). The whole variable domain, remainder taken from reference TRBV19 and TRBJ2-7, is DGGITQSPKYLFRKEGQNVTLSCEQNLNHDAMYWYRQDPGQGLRLIYYSQIVNDFQKGDIAEGYSVSREKKESFPLTVTSAQKNPTAFYLCAAGDTGPEQYFGPGTRLTVT.

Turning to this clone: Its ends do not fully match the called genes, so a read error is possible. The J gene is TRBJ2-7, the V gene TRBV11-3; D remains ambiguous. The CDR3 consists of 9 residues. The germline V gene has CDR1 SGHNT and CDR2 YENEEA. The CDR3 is CASSLDRGF. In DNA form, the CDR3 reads TGTGCCAGCAGCTTAGATCGTGGCTTC.

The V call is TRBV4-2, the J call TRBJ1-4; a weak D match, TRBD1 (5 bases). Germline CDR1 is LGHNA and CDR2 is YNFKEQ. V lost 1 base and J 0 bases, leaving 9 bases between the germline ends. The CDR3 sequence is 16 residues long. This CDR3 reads CASSQGDLATNEKLFF. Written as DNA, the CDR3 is TGTGCCAGCAGCCAAGGGGACCTTGCAACTAATGAAAAACTGTTTTTT.

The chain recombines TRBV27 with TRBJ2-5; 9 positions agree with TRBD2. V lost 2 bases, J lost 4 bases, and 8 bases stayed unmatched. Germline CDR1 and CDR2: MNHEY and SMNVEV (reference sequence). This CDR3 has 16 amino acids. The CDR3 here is CASSLERGAAGETQYF. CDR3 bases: TGTGCCAGCAGTTTAGAGCGGGGGGCCGCGGGAGAGACCCAGTACTTC.

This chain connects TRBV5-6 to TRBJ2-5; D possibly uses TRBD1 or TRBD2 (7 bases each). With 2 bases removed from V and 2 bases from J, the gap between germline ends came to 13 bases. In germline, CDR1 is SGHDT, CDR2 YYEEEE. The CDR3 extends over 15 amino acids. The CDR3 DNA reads TGTGCCAGCAGCTTCTACAGGGGAGGGCAAGAGACCCAGTACTTC. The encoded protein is CASSFYRGGQETQYF.

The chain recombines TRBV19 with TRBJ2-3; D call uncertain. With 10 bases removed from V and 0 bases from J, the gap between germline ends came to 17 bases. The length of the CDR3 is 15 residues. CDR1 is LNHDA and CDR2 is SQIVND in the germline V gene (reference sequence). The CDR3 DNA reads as TGTGCCACCGCCCACTTAATTATAAGCACAGATACGCAGTATTTT. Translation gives CATAHLIISTDTQYF.

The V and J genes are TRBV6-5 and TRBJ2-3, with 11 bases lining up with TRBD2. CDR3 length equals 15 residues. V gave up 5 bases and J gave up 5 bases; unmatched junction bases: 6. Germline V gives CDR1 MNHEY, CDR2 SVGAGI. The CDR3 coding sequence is TGTGCCAGCAGTAAACTAGCGGGGGATAAAGATACGCAGTATTTT. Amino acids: CASSKLAGDKDTQYF.

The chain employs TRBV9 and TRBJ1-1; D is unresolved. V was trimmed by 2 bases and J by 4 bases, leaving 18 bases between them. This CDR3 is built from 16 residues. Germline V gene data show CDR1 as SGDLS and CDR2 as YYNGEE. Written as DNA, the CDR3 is TGTGCCAGCAGCGTGGGCCCAGCTACAGCGCTCACTGAAGCTTTCTTT. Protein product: CASSVGPATALTEAFF. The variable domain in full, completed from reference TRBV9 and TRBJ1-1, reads DSGVTQTPKHLITATGQRVTLRCSPRSGDLSVYWYQQSLDQGLQFLIQYYNGEERAKGNILERFSAQQFPDLHSELNLSSLELGDSALYFCASSVGPATALTEAFFGQGTRLTVV.

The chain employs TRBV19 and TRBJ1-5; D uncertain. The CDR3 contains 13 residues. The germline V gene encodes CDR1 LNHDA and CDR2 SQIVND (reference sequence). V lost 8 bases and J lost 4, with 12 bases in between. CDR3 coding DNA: TGTGCCAGTTGTGACACTTCAAATCAGCCCCAGCATTTT. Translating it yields CASCDTSNQPQHF.

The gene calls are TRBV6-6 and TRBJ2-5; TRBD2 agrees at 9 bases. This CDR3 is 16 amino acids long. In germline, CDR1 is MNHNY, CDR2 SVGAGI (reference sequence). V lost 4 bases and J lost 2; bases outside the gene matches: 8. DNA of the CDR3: TGTGCCAGCAGTTCAGGGCGGGGGGGCTGGCAAGAGACCCAGTACTTC. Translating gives CASSSGRGGWQETQYF.

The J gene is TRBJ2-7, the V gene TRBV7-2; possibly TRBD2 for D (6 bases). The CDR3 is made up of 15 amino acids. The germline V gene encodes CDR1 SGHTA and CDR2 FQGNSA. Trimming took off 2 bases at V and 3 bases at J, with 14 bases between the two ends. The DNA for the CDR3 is TGTGCCAGCAGCTTATTCCGCGGAGGGCACTACGAGCAGTACTTC. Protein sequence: CASSLFRGGHYEQYF. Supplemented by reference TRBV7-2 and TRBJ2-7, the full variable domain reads GAGVSQSPSNKVTEKGKDVELRCDPISGHTALYWYRQSLGQGLEFLIYFQGNSAPDKSGLPSDRFSAERTGGSVSTLTIQRTQQEDSAVYLCASSLFRGGHYEQYFGPGTRLTVT.

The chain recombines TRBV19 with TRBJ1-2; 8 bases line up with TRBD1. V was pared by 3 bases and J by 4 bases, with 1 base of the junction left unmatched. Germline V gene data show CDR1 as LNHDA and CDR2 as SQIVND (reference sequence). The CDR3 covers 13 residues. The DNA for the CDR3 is TGTGCCAGTAGTATGGGACAGGTCTATGGCTACACCTTC. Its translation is CASSMGQVYGYTF.

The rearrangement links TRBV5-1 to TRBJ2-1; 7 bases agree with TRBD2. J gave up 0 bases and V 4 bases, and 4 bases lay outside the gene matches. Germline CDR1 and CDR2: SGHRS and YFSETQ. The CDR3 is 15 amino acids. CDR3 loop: CASSTGGSSYNEQFF. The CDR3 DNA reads TGCGCCAGCAGCACTGGCGGGAGCTCCTACAATGAGCAGTTCTTC.

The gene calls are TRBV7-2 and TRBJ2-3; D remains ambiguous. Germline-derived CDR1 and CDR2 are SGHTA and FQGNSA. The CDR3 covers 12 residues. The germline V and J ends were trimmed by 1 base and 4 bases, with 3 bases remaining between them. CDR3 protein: CASSLGADTQYF. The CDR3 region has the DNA TGTGCCAGCAGCTTAGGAGCAGATACGCAGTATTTT.

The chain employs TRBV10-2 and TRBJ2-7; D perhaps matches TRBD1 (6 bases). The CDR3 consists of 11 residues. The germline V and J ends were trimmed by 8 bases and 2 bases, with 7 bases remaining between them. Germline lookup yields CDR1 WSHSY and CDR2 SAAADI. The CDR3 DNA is TGCGCCAGCTGGGACACCTACGAGCAGTACTTC. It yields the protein CASWDTYEQYF.

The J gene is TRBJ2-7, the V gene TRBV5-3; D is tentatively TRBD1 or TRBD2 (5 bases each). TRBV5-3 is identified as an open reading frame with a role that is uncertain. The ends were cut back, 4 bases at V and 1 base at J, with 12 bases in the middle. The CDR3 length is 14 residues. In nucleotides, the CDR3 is TGTGCCAGAAGCGTGGGGGTAGGGTCCTACGAGCAGTACTTC. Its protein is CARSVGVGSYEQYF.

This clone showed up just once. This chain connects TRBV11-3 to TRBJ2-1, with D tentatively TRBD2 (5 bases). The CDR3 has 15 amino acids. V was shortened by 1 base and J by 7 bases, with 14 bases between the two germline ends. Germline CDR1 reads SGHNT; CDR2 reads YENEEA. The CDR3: CASSLGGETSNEQFF. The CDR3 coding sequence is TGTGCCAGCAGCTTAGGTGGGGAGACTTCGAATGAGCAGTTCTTC.

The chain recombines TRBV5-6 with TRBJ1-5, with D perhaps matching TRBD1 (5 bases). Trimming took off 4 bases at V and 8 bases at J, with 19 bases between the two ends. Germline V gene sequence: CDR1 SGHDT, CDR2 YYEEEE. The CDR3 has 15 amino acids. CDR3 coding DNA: TGTGCCAGCAGCCTATGGCCCCCAGGGTCAGAGCCCCAGCATTTT. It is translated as CASSLWPPGSEPQHF.

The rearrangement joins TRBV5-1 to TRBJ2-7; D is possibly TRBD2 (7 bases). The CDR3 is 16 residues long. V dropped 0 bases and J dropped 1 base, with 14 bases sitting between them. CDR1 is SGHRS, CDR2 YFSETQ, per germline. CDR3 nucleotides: TGCGCCAGCAGCTTGGTGGGGGGGCAAGTTTCCTACGAGCAGTACTTC. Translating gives CASSLVGGQVSYEQYF.

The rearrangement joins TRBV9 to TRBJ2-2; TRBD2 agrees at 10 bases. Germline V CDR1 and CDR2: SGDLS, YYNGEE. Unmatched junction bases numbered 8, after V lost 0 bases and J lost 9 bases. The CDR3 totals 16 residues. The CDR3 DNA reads TGTGCCAGCAGCGTAGGTCTTCTAGCGGGGGACAGGGAGCTGTTTTTT. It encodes CASSVGLLAGDRELFF.

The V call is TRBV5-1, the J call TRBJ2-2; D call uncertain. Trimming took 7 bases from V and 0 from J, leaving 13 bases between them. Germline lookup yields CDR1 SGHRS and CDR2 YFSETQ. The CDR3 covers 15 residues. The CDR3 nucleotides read TGCGCCAGCTGTCTCTCTACATCGAACACCGGGGAGCTGTTTTTT. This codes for CASCLSTSNTGELFF.

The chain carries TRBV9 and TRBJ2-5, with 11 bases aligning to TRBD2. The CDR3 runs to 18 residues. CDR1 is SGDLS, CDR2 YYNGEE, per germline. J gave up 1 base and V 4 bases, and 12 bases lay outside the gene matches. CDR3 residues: CASSSYPTSGAIQETQYF. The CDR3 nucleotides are TGTGCCAGCAGCAGCTACCCGACTAGCGGGGCCATCCAAGAGACCCAGTACTTC.